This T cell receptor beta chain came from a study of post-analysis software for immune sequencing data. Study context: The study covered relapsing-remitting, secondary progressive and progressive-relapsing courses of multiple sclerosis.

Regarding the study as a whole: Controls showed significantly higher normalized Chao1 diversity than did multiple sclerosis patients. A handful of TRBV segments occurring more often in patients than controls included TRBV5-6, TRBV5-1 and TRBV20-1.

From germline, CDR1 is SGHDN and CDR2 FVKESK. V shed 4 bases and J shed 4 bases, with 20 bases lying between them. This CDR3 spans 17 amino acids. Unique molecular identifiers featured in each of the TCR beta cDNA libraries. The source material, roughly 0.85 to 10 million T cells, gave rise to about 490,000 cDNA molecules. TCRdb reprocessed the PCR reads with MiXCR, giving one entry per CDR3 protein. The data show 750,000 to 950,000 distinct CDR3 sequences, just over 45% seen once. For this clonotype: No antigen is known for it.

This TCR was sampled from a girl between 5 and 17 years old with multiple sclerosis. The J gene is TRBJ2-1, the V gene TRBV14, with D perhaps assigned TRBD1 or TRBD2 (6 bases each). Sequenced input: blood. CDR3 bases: TGTGCCAGCAGCCCACTTACGGGGGCAGTAGGTTACAATGAGCAGTTCTTC. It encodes CASSPLTGAVGYNEQFF. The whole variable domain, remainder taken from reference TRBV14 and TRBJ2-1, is EAGVTQFPSHSVIEKGQTVTLRCDPISGHDNLYWYRRVMGKEIKFLLHFVKESKQDESGMPNNRFLAERTGGTYSTLKVQPAELEDSGVYFCASSPLTGAVGYNEQFFGPGTRLTVL.